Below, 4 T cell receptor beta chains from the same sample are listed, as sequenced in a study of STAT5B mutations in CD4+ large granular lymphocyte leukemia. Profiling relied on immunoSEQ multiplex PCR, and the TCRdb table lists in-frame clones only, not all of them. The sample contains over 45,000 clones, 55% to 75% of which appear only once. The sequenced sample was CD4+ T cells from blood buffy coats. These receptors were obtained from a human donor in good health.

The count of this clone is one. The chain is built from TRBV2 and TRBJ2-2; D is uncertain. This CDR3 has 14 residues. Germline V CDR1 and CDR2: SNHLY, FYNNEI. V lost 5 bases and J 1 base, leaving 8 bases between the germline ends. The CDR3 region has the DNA TGTGCCAGCAGTTACCCAGGGAACACCGGGGAGCTGTTTTTT. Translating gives CASSYPGNTGELFF.

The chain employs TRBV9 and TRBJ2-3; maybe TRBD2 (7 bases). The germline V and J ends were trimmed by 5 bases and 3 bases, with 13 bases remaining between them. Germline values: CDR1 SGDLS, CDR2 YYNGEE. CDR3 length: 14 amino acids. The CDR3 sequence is CASRRGGVTDTQYF. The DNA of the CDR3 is TGTGCCAGCAGAAGAGGGGGGGTTACAGATACGCAGTATTTT.

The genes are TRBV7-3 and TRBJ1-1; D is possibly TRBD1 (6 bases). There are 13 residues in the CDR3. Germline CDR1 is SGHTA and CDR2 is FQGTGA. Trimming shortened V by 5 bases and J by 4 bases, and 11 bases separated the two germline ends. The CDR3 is CASSGGGGTEAFF. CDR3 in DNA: TGTGCCAGCAGCGGAGGGGGTGGCACTGAAGCTTTCTTT.

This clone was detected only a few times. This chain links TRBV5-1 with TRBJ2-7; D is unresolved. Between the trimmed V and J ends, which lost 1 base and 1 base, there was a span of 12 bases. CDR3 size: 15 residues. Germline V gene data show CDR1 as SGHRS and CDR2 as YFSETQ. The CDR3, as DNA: TGCGCCAGCAGCTTGCTGGCAGGCGGATCCTACGAGCAGTACGTC. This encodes CASSLLAGGSYEQYV.